A single sample is the source of the 32 T cell receptor beta chains below, sequenced in a study of T cell responses to AZD1222 COVID-19 vaccine. TCRdb's table, derived via immunoSEQ multiplex PCR, lists solely in-frame clones and lacks some. The sample has about 93,000 clones; approximately 90% are singletons. The specimen was peripheral blood, collected 28 days after the second AZD1222 dose. The receptors here all came from an adult who received the AZD1222 COVID-19 vaccine.

By frequency in the sample, this clone is medium-sized (0.01 to 0.1%). This chain links TRBV25-1 with TRBJ2-2; TRBD1 or TRBD2 may be the D gene (5 bases each). The CDR3 loop spans 15 amino acids. Trimming left V 1 base short and J 5 bases short, with 11 bases between. Per the germline V gene, CDR1 is MGHDK and CDR2 is SYGVNS. CDR3 sequence (DNA): TGTGCCAGCAGTGAATCGGGGACCGAGACCGGGGAGCTGTTTTTT. Translation gives CASSESGTETGELFF.

The rearrangement uses TRBV11-2 and TRBJ2-3, with D hard to call. Looked up from germline, CDR1 is SGHAT and CDR2 is FQNNGV. Between the trimmed V and J ends, which lost 0 bases and 0 bases, there was a span of 7 bases. There are 15 residues in the CDR3. CDR3 residues: CASSLESESTDTQYF. CDR3 in DNA: TGTGCCAGCAGCTTAGAGTCAGAAAGCACAGATACGCAGTATTTT. Together with reference TRBV11-2 and TRBJ2-3, the CDR3 gives the full variable domain: EAGVAQSPRYKIIEKRQSVAFWCNPISGHATLYWYQQILGQGPKLLIQFQNNGVVDDSQLPKDRFSAERLKGVDSTLKIQPAKLEDSAVYLCASSLESESTDTQYFGPGTRLTVL.

This clone was seen only a few times. The chain employs TRBV7-9 and TRBJ2-7, with 8 nucleotides matching TRBD1. The J segment lost 4 bases and the V segment lost 5 bases, leaving 10 bases of the junction unmatched. Germline V lookup: CDR1 SEHNR, CDR2 FQNEAQ (reference sequence). The length of the CDR3 is 15 residues. This CDR3 reads CASSPEDRAAYEQYF. DNA for the CDR3: TGTGCCAGCAGCCCCGAGGACAGGGCCGCTTACGAGCAGTACTTC.

The chain couples TRBV25-1 to TRBJ1-1; 7 nucleotides line up with TRBD1. The CDR3 is made up of 12 amino acids. CDR1 is MGHDK and CDR2 is SYGVNS in the germline V gene. The J segment lost 5 bases and the V segment lost 3 bases, leaving 0 bases of the junction unmatched. The CDR3 DNA reads as TGTGCCAGCAGTGACAGGGGGACTGAAGCTTTCTTT. Translation: CASSDRGTEAFF.

The rearrangement links TRBV2 to TRBJ1-5; the match to TRBD1 covers 7 bases. Germline-derived CDR1 and CDR2 are SNHLY and FYNNEI. This CDR3 has 17 amino acids. V was pared by 5 bases and J by 0 bases, with 10 bases of the junction left unmatched. The CDR3 region has the DNA TGTGCCAGCAGTCGTGGGACAGTTTCATTTAGCAATCAGCCCCAGCATTTT. Protein: CASSRGTVSFSNQPQHF. Full variable domain (rest looked up from reference TRBV2 and TRBJ1-5): EPEVTQTPSHQVTQMGQEVILRCVPISNHLYFYWYRQILGQKVEFLVSFYNNEISEKSEIFDDQFSVERPDGSNFTLKIRSTKLEDSAMYFCASSRGTVSFSNQPQHFGDGTRLSIL.

The chain has TRBV5-1 and TRBJ1-6; the D is unclear. This CDR3 is 20 amino acids long. Trimming stripped 0 bases from V and 7 bases from J, with 26 bases between. CDR1 SGHRS and CDR2 YFSETQ come from the germline V gene. CDR3 DNA: TGCGCCAGCAGCTTGGCCCCAGCTATCGGAATTGGGGTCCAGAATTCACCCCTCCACTTT. This codes for CASSLAPAIGIGVQNSPLHF. The entire variable domain, with the rest obtained from reference TRBV5-1 and TRBJ1-6, is as follows: KAGVTQTPRYLIKTRGQQVTLSCSPISGHRSVSWYQQTPGQGLQFLFEYFSETQRNKGNFPGRFSGRQFSNSRSEMNVSTLELGDSALYLCASSLAPAIGIGVQNSPLHFGNGTRLTVT.

A single count supports this clone. The chain combines TRBV19 with TRBJ2-1; 14 nucleotides agree with TRBD2. Trimming cost V 4 bases and J 7 bases; bases outside gene matches: 6. Germline-derived CDR1 and CDR2 are LNHDA and SQIVND (reference sequence). CDR3 length equals 16 residues. The chain's CDR3 is CASSTGTSGRGNEQFF. In DNA, the CDR3 is TGTGCCAGTAGTACAGGGACTAGCGGGAGAGGGAATGAGCAGTTCTTC.

The chain joins TRBV30 to TRBJ1-4; 7 bases align to TRBD1. Germline CDR1 reads GTSNPN; CDR2 reads SVGIG (reference sequence). V lost 4 bases to trimming and J lost 7 bases; unmatched junction nucleotides: 3. The CDR3 spans 12 residues. CDR3 bases: TGTGCCTGGACAGGGGGGGGTGAAAAACTGTTTTTT. Protein sequence: CAWTGGGEKLFF. The entire variable domain, with the rest obtained from reference TRBV30 and TRBJ1-4, is as follows: SQTIHQWPATLVQPVGSPLSLECTVEGTSNPNLYWYRQAAGRGLQLLFYSVGIGQISSEVPQNLSASRPQDRQFILSSKKLLLSDSGFYLCAWTGGGEKLFFGSGTQLSVL.

This clone was picked up a small number of times. This chain connects TRBV18 to TRBJ1-2; TRBD1 matches 7 bases. The junction had 9 bases not matched to a gene; V was cut back by 6 bases and J by 5 bases. This CDR3 contains 14 residues. Germline CDR1 KGHSH, CDR2 LQKENI. The CDR3 nucleotides read TGTGCCAGCTCGTCCGGACAGGAGACTTATGGCTACACCTTC. It specifies CASSSGQETYGYTF.

The CDR3 nucleotides are TGTGCCATCAGTGAGGGAAGGGACGAGACCCAGTACTTC. Residues: CAISEGRDETQYF. This chain joins TRBV10-3 and TRBJ2-5, with D perhaps assigned TRBD1 or TRBD2 (5 bases each). With 2 bases removed from V and 5 bases from J, the gap between germline ends came to 9 bases. There are 13 residues in the CDR3. CDR1 and CDR2 (germline): ENHRY, SYGVKD.

This clone has a handful of counts. V usage is TRBV28 and J usage is TRBJ2-3, with TRBD1 matching 10 bases. In germline, CDR1 is MDHEN, CDR2 SYDVKM. J gave up 3 bases and V 6 bases, and 6 bases lay outside the gene matches. This CDR3 has 15 amino acids. CDR3 region: CASRSGTGETDTQYF. The CDR3 nucleotides are TGTGCCAGCAGGTCCGGGACAGGGGAAACAGATACGCAGTATTTT. Full variable domain (outside the CDR3, taken from reference TRBV28 and TRBJ2-3): DVKVTQSSRYLVKRTGEKVFLECVQDMDHENMFWYRQDPGLGLRLIYFSYDVKMKEKGDIPEGYSVSREKKERFSLILESASTNQTSMYLCASRSGTGETDTQYFGPGTRLTVL.

The chain has TRBV6-5 and TRBJ2-3, with D tentatively TRBD2 (6 bases). CDR1 and CDR2 from the germline V gene are MNHEY and SVGAGI. V gave up 4 bases and J gave up 0 bases, with 11 bases separating them. The CDR3 runs to 15 residues. This CDR3 is CASSSTGDSTDTQYF. In DNA, the CDR3 is TGTGCCAGCAGTTCTACGGGGGACAGCACAGATACGCAGTATTTT.

This sequence joins TRBV6-1 and TRBJ2-5; D is perhaps TRBD1 or TRBD2 (5 bases each). The V end was cut by 1 base, the J end by 0 bases, with 9 bases between. The CDR3 loop spans 15 amino acids. Germline CDR1 MNHNS, CDR2 SASEGT. CDR3 protein: CASSEDPGHQETQYF. CDR3 sequence (DNA): TGTGCCAGCAGTGAAGACCCGGGGCACCAAGAGACCCAGTACTTC.

The genes are TRBV2 and TRBJ1-6; a possible D gene is TRBD1 (5 bases). Germline V CDR1 and CDR2: SNHLY, FYNNEI. V gave up 3 bases and J gave up 1 base, with 7 bases separating them. The CDR3 length is 15 residues. The DNA of the CDR3 is TGTGCCAGCAGTGAGGACATTTCCTATAATTCACCCCTCCACTTT. This translates into CASSEDISYNSPLHF.

This chain joins TRBV4-2 and TRBJ2-7; TRBD1 agrees at 8 bases. The V segment lost 3 bases and the J segment 2 bases; nucleotides outside the gene matches: 15. The CDR3 loop spans 18 amino acids. Germline CDR1 is LGHNA and CDR2 is YNFKEQ. This CDR3 is CASSHGVSIDRGPYEQYF. CDR3 in DNA: TGTGCCAGCAGCCACGGCGTGAGCATAGACAGGGGCCCCTACGAGCAGTACTTC.

The rearrangement links TRBV6-5 to TRBJ2-5; D is tentatively TRBD1 or TRBD2 (5 bases each). This CDR3 is built from 13 residues. CDR1 MNHEY and CDR2 SVGAGI come from the germline V gene. The germline V and J ends were trimmed by 7 bases and 5 bases, with 14 bases remaining between them. CDR3 coding DNA: TGTGCCAGCAAAGGTGGGGGATACGAGACCCAGTACTTC. Its translation is CASKGGGYETQYF.

The V and J genes are TRBV30 and TRBJ1-5; a possible D gene is TRBD1 (5 bases). V was trimmed by 2 bases and J by 7 bases, leaving 12 bases between them. Germline lookup yields CDR1 GTSNPN and CDR2 SVGIG (reference sequence). The CDR3 runs 13 residues. The DNA of the CDR3 is TGTGCCTGGAGTAGTCAGGGAGACCAGCCCCAGCATTTT. Protein sequence: CAWSSQGDQPQHF.

The rearrangement joins TRBV25-1 to TRBJ1-4; tentative D call: TRBD1 (6 bases). Germline values: CDR1 MGHDK, CDR2 SYGVNS. The CDR3 covers 17 residues. Trimming pared 3 bases from V and 2 bases from J, leaving 16 bases between. The CDR3 sequence is CASSDPRGRWTNEKLFF. CDR3 in DNA: TGTGCCAGCAGTGATCCTCGGGGGCGCTGGACTAATGAAAAACTGTTTTTT.

This rearrangement joins TRBV5-1 to TRBJ1-1; D remains ambiguous. CDR1 is SGHRS, CDR2 YFSETQ, per germline. The V and J ends lost 0 bases and 2 bases respectively, with 8 bases between them. This CDR3 comprises 14 residues. CDR3 coding DNA: TGCGCCAGCAGCTTGGGGAGTACTAACACTGAAGCTTTCTTT. As protein: CASSLGSTNTEAFF.

The chain combines TRBV7-9 with TRBJ1-2; D may be TRBD1 (6 bases). Trimming pared 5 bases from V and 2 bases from J, leaving 21 bases between. CDR1 is SEHNR, CDR2 FQNEAQ, per germline (reference sequence). CDR3 size: 17 residues. The CDR3 nucleotides are TGTGCCAGCAGCACCGCTGGCCGACAGGAGCCCAACTATGGCTACACCTTC. This codes for CASSTAGRQEPNYGYTF. The variable domain in full, completed from reference TRBV7-9 and TRBJ1-2, reads DTGVSQNPRHKITKRGQNVTFRCDPISEHNRLYWYRQTLGQGPEFLTYFQNEAQLEKSRLLSDRFSAERPKGSFSTLEIQRTEQGDSAMYLCASSTAGRQEPNYGYTFGSGTRLTVV.

The CDR3 DNA follows: TGTGCCAGCAGCTTTGGTCCGACCTACGAGCAGTACTTC. It codes for CASSFGPTYEQYF. V and J are TRBV7-3 and TRBJ2-7, with no clear D. Trimming shortened V by 3 bases and J by 2 bases, and 8 bases separated the two germline ends. The germline V gene encodes CDR1 SGHTA and CDR2 FQGTGA. The CDR3 length is 13 residues.

The V call is TRBV5-1, the J call TRBJ1-2; tentatively, D is TRBD1 (6 bases). V lost 0 bases, J lost 8 bases, and 14 bases lay in between. Germline lookup yields CDR1 SGHRS and CDR2 YFSETQ. The CDR3 is made up of 14 amino acids. CDR3 in DNA: TGCGCCAGCAGCTTGGAAAACAGGGCTTACGGCTACACCTTC. Protein: CASSLENRAYGYTF.

This clone was detected only once. The gene calls are TRBV18 and TRBJ2-3; D unresolved. V was pared by 0 bases and J by 6 bases, with 10 bases between. Germline-derived CDR1 and CDR2 are KGHSH and LQKENI. The CDR3 is 14 residues long. The CDR3 reads CASSPPPLGDTQYF. In DNA, the CDR3 is TGTGCCAGCTCACCACCGCCGCTAGGGGATACGCAGTATTTT. The full variable domain, its missing parts supplied by reference TRBV18 and TRBJ2-3, is NAGVMQNPRHLVRRRGQEARLRCSPMKGHSHVYWYRQLPEEGLKFMVYLQKENIIDESGMPKERFSAEFPKEGPSILRIQQVVRGDSAAYFCASSPPPLGDTQYFGPGTRLTVL.

The V gene is TRBV19, the J gene TRBJ1-6; the D gene is possibly TRBD1 (6 bases). In germline, CDR1 is LNHDA, CDR2 SQIVND (reference sequence). The CDR3 has 17 amino acids. With 4 bases removed from V and 0 bases from J, the gap between germline ends came to 13 bases. The CDR3: CASSSITGSSYNSPLHF. CDR3 nucleotides: TGTGCCAGTAGTAGTATCACAGGGAGCTCCTATAATTCACCCCTCCACTTT.

The chain combines TRBV19 with TRBJ1-2; D possibly corresponds to TRBD1 (5 bases). Germline CDR1 LNHDA, CDR2 SQIVND (reference sequence). Between the trimmed V and J ends, which lost 3 bases and 4 bases, there was a span of 12 bases. The CDR3 loop spans 14 amino acids. The CDR3 reads CASSMSGGTYGYTF. The CDR3 DNA reads as TGTGCCAGTAGTATGAGTGGAGGGACCTATGGCTACACCTTC.

The genes are TRBV14 and TRBJ1-1; D remains ambiguous. CDR3 length: 12 residues. Germline V gives CDR1 SGHDN, CDR2 FVKESK. Trimming took off 6 bases at V and 5 bases at J, with 10 bases between the two ends. The CDR3 DNA reads TGTGCCAGCAGAGGCGGACGTACTGAAGCTTTCTTT. Protein: CASRGGRTEAFF.

This clone showed up just once. This sequence joins TRBV3-1 (or the pseudogene TRBV3-2) and TRBJ2-1, with 10 bases fitting TRBD1. CDR3 length: 16 residues. Per the germline V gene, CDR1 is LGHDT and CDR2 is YNNKEL (reference sequence). V was clipped by 5 bases and J by 4 bases; unmatched bases: 8. For the CDR3, the DNA is TGTGCCAGCAGCGGCCGAAGGGACAGGGGATACAATGAGCAGTTCTTC. This codes for CASSGRRDRGYNEQFF.

The V and J genes are TRBV10-3 and TRBJ1-1; D possibly corresponds to TRBD1 (6 bases). Trimming removed 10 bases at V and 5 bases at J, with 14 bases between. This CDR3 region has 12 residues. Germline V gives CDR1 ENHRY, CDR2 SYGVKD. This CDR3 reads CASGPGETEAFF. CDR3 DNA sequence: TGTGCCAGCGGACCAGGGGAAACTGAAGCTTTCTTT.

As to this clone: This sample also contains other DNA sequences that code for the same CDR3. The chain links TRBV20-1 to TRBJ1-2; tentatively, D is TRBD1 (5 bases). Germline CDR1 and CDR2: DFQATT and SNEGSKA (reference sequence). V was clipped by 6 bases and J by 1 base, with 6 bases between them. This CDR3 region has 11 residues. CDR3 protein: CSAGDNYGYTF. In DNA form, the CDR3 reads TGCAGTGCGGGGGATAACTATGGCTACACCTTC.

The V gene is TRBV2, the J gene TRBJ1-4, with D possibly TRBD1 on 6 matching bases. V gave up 4 bases and J gave up 5 bases, with 11 bases separating them. The CDR3 is 14 residues long. Per germline, CDR1 SNHLY and CDR2 FYNNEI. The CDR3 DNA follows: TGTGCCAGCAGTGGGACAGTTCAAAATGAAAAACTGTTTTTT. Its protein is CASSGTVQNEKLFF. Complete variable domain (other parts from reference TRBV2 and TRBJ1-4): EPEVTQTPSHQVTQMGQEVILRCVPISNHLYFYWYRQILGQKVEFLVSFYNNEISEKSEIFDDQFSVERPDGSNFTLKIRSTKLEDSAMYFCASSGTVQNEKLFFGSGTQLSVL.

This chain connects TRBV7-3 to TRBJ2-1, with D maybe TRBD1 (5 bases). This CDR3 contains 17 residues. Germline V gene sequence: CDR1 SGHTA, CDR2 FQGTGA. Trimming left V 5 bases short and J 2 bases short, with 19 bases between. CDR3 sequence: CASSRSNQGPPYNEQFF. The CDR3 DNA reads TGTGCCAGCAGCAGATCCAATCAGGGTCCCCCCTACAATGAGCAGTTCTTC.

This clone was recorded only once. The chain is built from TRBV7-2 and TRBJ2-1; 9 bases fit TRBD2. Germline V gene sequence: CDR1 SGHTA, CDR2 FQGNSA. The CDR3 extends over 15 amino acids. The junction had 8 bases not matched to a gene; V was cut back by 7 bases and J by 4 bases. The CDR3 nucleotides read TGTGCCAGCAACAAAGGGGCGGGAGGGTACAATGAGCAGTTCTTC. Its translation: CASNKGAGGYNEQFF.